This is a list of T cell receptor beta chains from one sample in a study of radiotherapy plus CTLA-4 blockade in lung cancer. Sequencing used immunoSEQ multiplex PCR; TCRdb keeps in-frame clones, though not all of them. This sample has about 87,000 clones, with 85% to 90% found just once. Here the sequenced sample was peripheral blood, taken from a patient treated with radiotherapy plus ipilimumab. The receptor source for this set is a human donor with non-small cell lung cancer that progressed on radiotherapy plus ipilimumab. Both conserved end residues are part of each CDR3. The order of the fields is V gene, D gene, J gene, clone size, CDR3 DNA, CDR3 protein. D genes are given only for firm matches. Clone size is given for some rows only: seen once, a few or many times, or a class if the clone is expanded.

V: TRBV28
D: TRBD1
J: TRBJ2-1
size: once
DNA: TGTGCCAGCAGTCCTTCGGGACAGGCGTACAATGAGCAGTTCTTC
CDR3: CASSPSGQAYNEQFF

V: TRBV19
D: NA
J: TRBJ2-7
size: NA
DNA: TGTGCCAGTACCCCTGGCCGAGGCAGGGGGGACTACGAGCAGTACTTC
CDR3: CASTPGRGRGDYEQYF

V: TRBV19
D: NA
J: TRBJ2-1
size: NA
DNA: TGTGCCAGTAGAAAACTAGGGTACAATGAGCAGTTCTTC
CDR3: CASRKLGYNEQFF

V: TRBV19
D: TRBD2
J: TRBJ2-7
size: NA
DNA: TGTGCCAGTAGTATTACTAGCGGGATTCTTGGTGACGAGCAGTACTTC
CDR3: CASSITSGILGDEQYF

V: TRBV6-1
D: NA
J: TRBJ1-5
size: NA
DNA: TGTGCCAGCAGTGAAGCAGGGAGGAGCAATCAGCCCCAGCATTTT
CDR3: CASSEAGRSNQPQHF

V: TRBV4-1
D: TRBD2
J: TRBJ2-7
size: NA
DNA: TGCGCCAGCAGCCAAGACCTAGCGGGGGCAGTCTACGAGCAGTACTTC
CDR3: CASSQDLAGAVYEQYF

V: TRBV28
D: TRBD1
J: TRBJ1-2
size: NA
DNA: TGTGCCAGCAGATACGGGACAGGGGGCTATGGCTACACCTTC
CDR3: CASRYGTGGYGYTF

V: TRBV5-1
D: TRBD1
J: TRBJ1-3
size: NA
DNA: TGCGCCAGCAGCTTGGGAGGGACAGGATATTCTTCTTCTGGAAACACCATATATTTT
CDR3: CASSLGGTGYSSSGNTIYF

V: TRBV6-1
D: NA
J: TRBJ2-1
size: once
DNA: TGTGCCAGCAGTGAAAGGGGATGGGCCTCTTACAATGAGCAGTTCTTC
CDR3: CASSERGWASYNEQFF

V: TRBV7-8
D: TRBD2
J: TRBJ2-7
size: NA
DNA: TGTGCCAGCAGCTTATTAGCGGGAGACGCCTACGAGCAGTACTTC
CDR3: CASSLLAGDAYEQYF

V: TRBV6-5
D: NA
J: TRBJ2-3
size: few
DNA: TGTGCCAGCAGTTACGTATCAGCGAGGGATACGCAGTATTTT
CDR3: CASSYVSARDTQYF

V: TRBV6-6
D: NA
J: TRBJ1-4
size: NA
DNA: TGTGCCAGCAGTTACTCGACAGGAACAACTAATGAAAAACTGTTTTTT
CDR3: CASSYSTGTTNEKLFF

V: TRBV6-5
D: TRBD1
J: TRBJ1-5
size: NA
DNA: TGTGCCAGCAGCCGTACAGGGGAGGGCAATCAGCCCCAGCATTTT
CDR3: CASSRTGEGNQPQHF

V: TRBV9
D: TRBD2
J: TRBJ2-5
size: NA
DNA: TGTGCCAGCTCATGCGGGAGGGCCGGGGAGACCCAGTACTTC
CDR3: CASSCGRAGETQYF

V: TRBV10-3
D: TRBD2
J: TRBJ2-5
size: NA
DNA: TGTGCCATCAGTGAGTCGCCTAGCGGGGAGGGGACCCAGTACTTC
CDR3: CAISESPSGEGTQYF

V: TRBV6-1
D: TRBD1
J: TRBJ1-6
size: once
DNA: TGTGCCAGCACAAGACAGGGTTATTCACCCCTCCACTTT
CDR3: CASTRQGYSPLHF

V: TRBV7-7
D: TRBD1
J: TRBJ2-5
size: NA
DNA: TGTGCCAGCAGCTTAGGGGACAGGGTAAAGACCCAGTACTTC
CDR3: CASSLGDRVKTQYF

V: TRBV27
D: NA
J: TRBJ2-6
size: NA
DNA: TGTGCCAGCAGTTTATTTCGACAGGGGAGGGCTGGGGCCAACGTCCTGACTTTC
CDR3: CASSLFRQGRAGANVLTF

V: TRBV28
D: TRBD1
J: TRBJ2-5
size: NA
DNA: TGTGCCAGCGGAAAAACAGGGGGCCGGGTGACCCAGTACTTC
CDR3: CASGKTGGRVTQYF

V: TRBV13
D: TRBD2
J: TRBJ2-4
size: NA
DNA: TGTGCCAGCAGCCAACTAGCGGGAGGTGATACCAAAAACATTCAGTACTTC
CDR3: CASSQLAGGDTKNIQYF

V: TRBV2
D: NA
J: TRBJ2-2
size: NA
DNA: TGTGCCAGCAGTGTACGGGGGATCGACACCGGGGAGCTGTTTTTT
CDR3: CASSVRGIDTGELFF

V: TRBV2
D: NA
J: TRBJ1-6
size: NA
DNA: TGTGCCAGCAGGACCCCCGGGGGTTCACCCCTCCACTTT
CDR3: CASRTPGGSPLHF

V: TRBV6-1
D: NA
J: TRBJ1-5
size: NA
DNA: TGTGCCAGCACGTCGGGGTCCTATAGCAATCAGCCCCAGCATTTT
CDR3: CASTSGSYSNQPQHF

V: TRBV7-3
D: NA
J: TRBJ2-5
size: NA
DNA: TGTGCCAGCAGCTTAACCGGGTTGGAGACCCAGTACTTC
CDR3: CASSLTGLETQYF

V: TRBV6-6
D: TRBD2
J: TRBJ2-1
size: NA
DNA: TGTGCCAGCAGGGACCCCGGGACTAGCGGGAGTAATGAGCAGTTCTTC
CDR3: CASRDPGTSGSNEQFF

V: TRBV20-1
D: NA
J: TRBJ1-3
size: NA
DNA: TGCAGTGCTACGATTGGAAACACCATATATTTT
CDR3: CSATIGNTIYF

V: TRBV10-3
D: NA
J: TRBJ1-2
size: NA
DNA: TGTGCCATCAGTGACCTGGATGGCTACACCTTC
CDR3: CAISDLDGYTF

V: TRBV18
D: NA
J: TRBJ1-1
size: NA
DNA: TGTGCCAGCTCACCAACCTACGAGAACACTGAAGCTTTCTTT
CDR3: CASSPTYENTEAFF

V: TRBV5-1
D: TRBD1
J: TRBJ2-6
size: NA
DNA: TGCGCCAGCAGCTTGGGGACAGGGTCCAACGTCCTGACTTTC
CDR3: CASSLGTGSNVLTF